A selection of T cell receptor beta chains follows, all from one sample in a study of T cell responses to AZD1222 COVID-19 vaccine. Using immunoSEQ multiplex PCR, the repertoire was profiled, and TCRdb retains in-frame clones only, with some absent. The table shows about 120,000 clones, with approximately 87% occurring only once. Here the sequenced sample was peripheral blood, taken on day 0 of AZD1222 vaccination. The receptors derive from an adult in good health. CDR3s include the opening cysteine and the closing phenylalanine or tryptophan. D genes are given only for firm matches. Size values are once, few and many counts, or a class for expanded clones, and some rows have none.

few	TRBV14	TRBJ1-6	14	.	CASSLKISNSPLHF	TGTGCCAGCAGTCTAAAGATCTCTAATTCACCCCTCCACTTT
.	TRBV7-9	TRBJ2-4	11	.	CASSPQNIQYF	TGTGCCAGCAGCCCACAAAACATTCAGTACTTC
.	TRBV28	TRBJ1-5	12	.	CASSLDRQPQHF	TGTGCCAGCAGTTTAGACCGTCAGCCCCAGCATTTT
.	TRBV29-1	TRBJ1-2	11	.	CSVEGAGGYTF	TGCAGCGTTGAAGGGGCGGGCGGCTACACCTTC
.	TRBV6-1	TRBJ2-3	14	.	CASSDSGPTDTQYF	TGTGCCAGCAGTGATTCTGGTCCCACAGATACGCAGTATTTT
.	TRBV7-2	TRBJ2-3	14	TRBD1	CASSRGQVTDTQYF	TGTGCCAGCAGTAGGGGACAGGTCACAGATACGCAGTATTTT
.	TRBV28	TRBJ1-5	12	.	CASETLNQPQHF	TGTGCCAGCGAGACCCTAAATCAGCCCCAGCATTTT
once	TRBV7-9	TRBJ1-4	14	.	CASSPGVPNEKLFF	TGTGCCAGCAGTCCGGGGGTGCCTAATGAAAAACTGTTTTTT
.	TRBV7-9	TRBJ1-3	14	.	CASSKDSPGDTIYF	TGTGCCAGCAGCAAAGACAGTCCAGGGGACACCATATATTTT
.	TRBV5-4	TRBJ2-7	13	TRBD1	CASSLRQGHEQYF	TGTGCCAGCAGCTTGCGACAGGGCCACGAGCAGTACTTC
.	TRBV28	TRBJ2-1	11	.	CASSFNDEQFF	TGTGCCAGCAGTTTTAACGATGAGCAGTTCTTC
.	TRBV9	TRBJ2-7	13	.	CASSVKGDYEQYF	TGTGCCAGCAGCGTGAAAGGGGACTACGAGCAGTACTTC
.	TRBV5-5	TRBJ1-2	16	.	CASSLGAGWANYGYTF	TGTGCCAGCAGCTTGGGGGCAGGGTGGGCTAACTATGGCTACACCTTC